These T cell receptor beta chains were read from a single sample in a study of beta chain features in type 1 diabetes. The table came from immunoSEQ multiplex PCR; TCRdb's copy has only in-frame clones and leaves some out. The sample gives about 160,000 clones, almost 65% of which show up once; approximately 0.089% is in the top ten. Sequences were obtained from naive CD4+ T cells from blood. The receptors originated from a man under 40 with type 1 diabetes. Both conserved end residues are part of each CDR3. The D gene is left open where the match is weak. Clone sizes are given selectively: once, few, many, or a class where the clone is expanded.

J gene: TRBJ2-1
D gene: .
clone size: few
V gene: TRBV29-1
CDR3 protein: CSVDGSYNEQFF
CDR3 DNA: TGCAGCGTTGACGGGAGTTACAATGAGCAGTTCTTC

J gene: TRBJ1-4
D gene: .
clone size: .
V gene: TRBV29-1
CDR3 protein: CSVGTPGTNEKLFF
CDR3 DNA: TGCAGCGTTGGCACCCCAGGAACTAATGAAAAACTGTTTTTT

J gene: TRBJ1-2
D gene: .
clone size: .
V gene: TRBV23-1
CDR3 protein: CASSQIPSIGYGYTF
CDR3 DNA: TGCGCCAGCAGTCAGATCCCTTCTATAGGCTATGGCTACACCTTC

J gene: TRBJ1-6
D gene: TRBD1
clone size: .
V gene: TRBV9
CDR3 protein: CASSVEAQGGSPLHF
CDR3 DNA: TGTGCCAGCAGCGTAGAGGCACAGGGGGGGTCACCCCTCCACTTT

J gene: TRBJ2-1
D gene: .
clone size: .
V gene: TRBV29-1
CDR3 protein: CSAPGQGTSGSYNEQFF
CDR3 DNA: TGCAGCGCCCCGGGACAGGGGACTAGCGGCTCCTACAATGAGCAGTTCTTC

J gene: TRBJ2-5
D gene: .
clone size: few
V gene: TRBV11-3
CDR3 protein: CASSFSAETQYF
CDR3 DNA: TGTGCCAGCAGCTTTTCTGCCGAGACCCAGTACTTC

J gene: TRBJ2-1
D gene: .
clone size: few
V gene: TRBV29-1
CDR3 protein: CSVDQGGSYNEQFF
CDR3 DNA: TGCAGCGTTGACCAGGGGGGGTCCTACAATGAGCAGTTCTTC

J gene: TRBJ1-6
D gene: TRBD1
clone size: .
V gene: TRBV6-5
CDR3 protein: CASSYTGTDNSPLHF
CDR3 DNA: TGTGCCAGCAGTTACACCGGGACAGATAATTCACCCCTCCACTTT

J gene: TRBJ2-6
D gene: .
clone size: once
V gene: TRBV5-1
CDR3 protein: CASSLSGAGANVLTF
CDR3 DNA: TGCGCCAGCAGCTTGTCAGGGGCTGGGGCCAACGTCCTGACTTTC

J gene: TRBJ1-1
D gene: .
clone size: .
V gene: TRBV29-1
CDR3 protein: CSVGEGQGPTEAFF
CDR3 DNA: TGCAGCGTTGGGGAGGGTCAGGGGCCCACTGAAGCTTTCTTT

J gene: TRBJ1-1
D gene: .
clone size: few
V gene: TRBV29-1
CDR3 protein: CSAATGRTEAFF
CDR3 DNA: TGCAGCGCCGCAACAGGACGGACTGAAGCTTTCTTT

J gene: TRBJ1-2
D gene: .
clone size: few
V gene: TRBV18
CDR3 protein: CASSPEEHYGYTF
CDR3 DNA: TGTGCCAGCTCACCGGAAGAACACTATGGCTACACCTTC

J gene: TRBJ2-5
D gene: TRBD1
clone size: .
V gene: TRBV2
CDR3 protein: CASSVDRGETQYF
CDR3 DNA: TGTGCCAGCAGTGTGGACAGGGGAGAGACCCAGTACTTC